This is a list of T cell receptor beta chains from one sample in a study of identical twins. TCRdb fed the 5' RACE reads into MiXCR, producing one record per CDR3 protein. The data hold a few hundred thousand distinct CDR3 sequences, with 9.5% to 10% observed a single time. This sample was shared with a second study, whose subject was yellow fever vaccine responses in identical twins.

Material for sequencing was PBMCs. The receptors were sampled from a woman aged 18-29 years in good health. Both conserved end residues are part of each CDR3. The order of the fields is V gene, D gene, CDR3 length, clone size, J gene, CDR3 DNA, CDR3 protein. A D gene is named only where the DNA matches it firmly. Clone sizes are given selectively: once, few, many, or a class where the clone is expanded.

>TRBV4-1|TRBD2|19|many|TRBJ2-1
TGCGCCAGCAGCCAAGTCCCTAGGGGTAGCGGGAGCTCCTACAATGAGCAGTTCTTC
CASSQVPRGSGSSYNEQFF
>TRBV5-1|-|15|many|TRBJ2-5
TGCGCCAGCAGCTTGGAGGGTCGGGTACAAGAGACCCAGTACTTC
CASSLEGRVQETQYF
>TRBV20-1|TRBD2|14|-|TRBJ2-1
TGCAGTGCTTCCGGGACTACGCGTAGTGGTGAGCAGTTCTTC
CSASGTTRSGEQFF
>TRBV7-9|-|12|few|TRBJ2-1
TGTGCCAGCAGATTCGAAGTTTATGAGCAGTTCTTC
CASRFEVYEQFF
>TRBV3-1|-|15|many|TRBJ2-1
TGTGCCAGCAGCCTAGGGGGTGGGTTTTACAATGAGCAGTTCTTC
CASSLGGGFYNEQFF
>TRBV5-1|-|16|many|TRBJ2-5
TGCGCCAGCAGCAGATTTAGCGGTAGTTATCAAGAGACCCAGTACTTC
CASSRFSGSYQETQYF
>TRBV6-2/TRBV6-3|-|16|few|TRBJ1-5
TGTGCCAGCATACAAGACACATCGGGATCATATCAGCCCCAGCATTTT
CASIQDTSGSYQPQHF
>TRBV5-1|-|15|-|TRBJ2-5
TGCGCCAGCAGCTTGGCCGTGGTCACACAAGAGACCCAGTACTTC
CASSLAVVTQETQYF
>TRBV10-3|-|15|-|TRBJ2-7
TGTGCCATCAGTGAATGGCGACAGGACTCCTACGAGCAGTACTTC
CAISEWRQDSYEQYF
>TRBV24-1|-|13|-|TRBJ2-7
TGTGCCACCAGTGATGCAGGGCGGGACGAGCAGTACTTC
CATSDAGRDEQYF
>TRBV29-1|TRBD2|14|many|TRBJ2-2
TGCAGCGGTAGCGGGAGGGCCGATGCCGGGGAGCTGTTTTTT
CSGSGRADAGELFF
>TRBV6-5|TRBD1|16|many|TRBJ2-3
TGTGCCAGCAGACCCCATGGACAGGGAAAGACAGATACGCAGTATTTT
CASRPHGQGKTDTQYF
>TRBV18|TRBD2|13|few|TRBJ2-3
TGTGCCAGCTCAGGCGGGGGGTCAGATACGCAGTATTTT
CASSGGGSDTQYF
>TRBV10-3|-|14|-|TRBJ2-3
TGTGCCATCAGACAAAACAGTGGCACAGATACGCAGTATTTT
CAIRQNSGTDTQYF
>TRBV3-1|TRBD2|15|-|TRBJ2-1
TGTGCCAGCAGCCTGCGGGGGGGCGGGGACAATGAGCAGTTCTTC
CASSLRGGGDNEQFF
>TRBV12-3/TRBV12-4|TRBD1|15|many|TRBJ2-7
TGTGCCAGCAGTTCGCCCCCGACAGGGGGCTACGAGCAGTACTTC
CASSSPPTGGYEQYF
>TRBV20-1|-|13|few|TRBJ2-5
TGCAGTGCTCTACAGGTTTTTCAAGAGACCCAGTACTTC
CSALQVFQETQYF
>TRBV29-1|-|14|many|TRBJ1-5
TGCAGCGTTGTGGGGGGCTCCCTAGTCAGCACCCAGCATTTT
CSVVGGSLVSTQHF
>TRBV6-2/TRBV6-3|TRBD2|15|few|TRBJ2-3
TGTGCCAGCAGTAGACCGGGACTAGCGACAGATACGCAGTATTTT
CASSRPGLATDTQYF
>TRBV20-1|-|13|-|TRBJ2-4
TGCAGTGCTCCAAATGAAGGGGCAAACATTCAGTACTTC
CSAPNEGANIQYF
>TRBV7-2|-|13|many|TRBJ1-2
TGTGCCAGCAGCCCACGGGAGGGTGGAGGCTACACCTTC
CASSPREGGGYTF
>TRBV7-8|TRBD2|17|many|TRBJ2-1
TGTGCCAGCAGCTTATCTTTAGCGCGACTAGCGCCTAATGAGCAGTTCTTC
CASSLSLARLAPNEQFF
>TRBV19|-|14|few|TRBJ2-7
TGTGCCAGTAGTACCTCACTTCCTTCCTACGAGCAGTACTTC
CASSTSLPSYEQYF
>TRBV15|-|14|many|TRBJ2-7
TGTGCCACCAGCAGTAGGGTGTCCTCCTACGAGCAGTACTTC
CATSSRVSSYEQYF
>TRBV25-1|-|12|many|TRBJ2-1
TGTGCCAGCAGCCTTAGTCCCTATGAGCAGTTCTTC
CASSLSPYEQFF
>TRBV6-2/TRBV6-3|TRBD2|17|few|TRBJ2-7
TGTGCCAGCACACCACTTTTGGGACTAGCGGAGAACTACGAGCAGTACTTC
CASTPLLGLAENYEQYF
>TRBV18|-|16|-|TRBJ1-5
TGTGCCACCCCAAGACGGTCCGAGCTGGGGGATCAGCCCCAGCATTTT
CATPRRSELGDQPQHF
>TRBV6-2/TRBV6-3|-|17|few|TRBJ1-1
TGTGCCAGCAGTTACCTTAGACAGGTCCGGTTGAACACTGAAGCTTTCTTT
CASSYLRQVRLNTEAFF